This TCR beta chain appears in the sequencing data of a study of OX40 agonist ivuxolimab in advanced cancers. As for the study in general: Treatment received earlier with anti-PD-1, anti-PD-L1 or anti-CTLA-4 agents was allowed, and approximately 44% had some.

Researchers took blood at baseline, on cycle 4 day 1, and on cycle 7 day 1. TCRdb's copy holds only in-frame clones and misses some; the assay was immunoSEQ multiplex PCR. The sample includes 90,000 to 150,000 clones, around 89% seen only once; the top ten take 0.55%. Study-wide findings and caveats: Partial responders treated at 0.1-3.0 mg/kg exhibited clonal expansion among the lowest measured. CD4+ and CD8+ T cells in blood underwent clonal expansion by week 6 at 0.1 to 3.0 mg/kg.

Notes on this clone: Its antigen is undetermined.

The CDR3 contains 15 residues. Germline V gives CDR1 SGHRS, CDR2 YFSETQ. J was trimmed by 0 bases and V by 1 base; bases with no gene match: 0. This receptor was taken from an adult with an advanced solid tumor such as melanoma, head and neck, liver or kidney cancer. The starting material was CD4+ or CD8+ T cells sorted from blood, obtained in a trial of the OX40 agonist ivuxolimab. The rearrangement uses TRBV5-1 and TRBJ1-4, with 7 bases aligning to TRBD1. CDR3 DNA: TGCGCCAGCAGCTTGACAGGGGCAACTAATGAAAAACTGTTTTTT. Its translation: CASSLTGATNEKLFF.